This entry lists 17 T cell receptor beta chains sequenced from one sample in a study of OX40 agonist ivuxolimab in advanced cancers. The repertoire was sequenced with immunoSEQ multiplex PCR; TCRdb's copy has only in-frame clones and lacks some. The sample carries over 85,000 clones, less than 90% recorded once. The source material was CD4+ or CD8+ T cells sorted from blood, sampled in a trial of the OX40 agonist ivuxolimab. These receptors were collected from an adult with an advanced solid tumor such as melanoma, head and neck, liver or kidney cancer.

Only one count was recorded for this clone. CDR3 loop: CASGLAGPQHF. The DNA for the CDR3 is TGTGCTAGTGGTTTAGCTGGCCCCCAGCATTTT. V usage is TRBV12-5 and J usage is TRBJ1-5; the D is unclear. The CDR3 runs 11 residues. Germline CDR1 reads LGHNT; CDR2 reads FRNRAP. Trimming stripped 3 bases from V and 10 bases from J, with 7 bases between.

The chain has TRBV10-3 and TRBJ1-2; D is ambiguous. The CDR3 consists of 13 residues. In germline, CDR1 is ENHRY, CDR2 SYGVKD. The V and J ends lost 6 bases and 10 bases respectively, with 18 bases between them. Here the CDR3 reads CAIRNSGLDDYTF. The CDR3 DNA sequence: TGTGCCATCAGGAACTCCGGGTTAGATGACTACACCTTC.

CDR3 nucleotide sequence: TGTGCCAGCTCACCAGGGAGCTCTGGAAACACCATATATTTT. Its translation: CASSPGSSGNTIYF. The genes are TRBV18 and TRBJ1-3, with no clear D. Trimming pared 2 bases from V and 0 bases from J, leaving 5 bases between. CDR1 and CDR2 (germline): KGHSH, LQKENI. The CDR3 consists of 14 residues. The variable domain in full, completed from reference TRBV18 and TRBJ1-3, reads NAGVMQNPRHLVRRRGQEARLRCSPMKGHSHVYWYRQLPEEGLKFMVYLQKENIIDESGMPKERFSAEFPKEGPSILRIQQVVRGDSAAYFCASSPGSSGNTIYFGEGSWLTVV.

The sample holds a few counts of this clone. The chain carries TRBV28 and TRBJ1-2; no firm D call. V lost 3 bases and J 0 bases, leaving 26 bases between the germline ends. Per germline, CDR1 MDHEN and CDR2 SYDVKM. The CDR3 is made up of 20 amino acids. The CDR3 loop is CASSFITLGSLGTSNYGYTF. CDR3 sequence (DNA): TGTGCCAGCAGTTTCATAACCCTTGGGTCTTTAGGTACCTCTAACTATGGCTACACCTTC.

In DNA, the CDR3 is TGTGCCAGCAGCTTGGGGGGACAGCAAAACATTCAGTACTTC. Translation: CASSLGGQQNIQYF. This chain joins TRBV5-5 and TRBJ2-4; 7 bases are shared with TRBD1. The length of the CDR3 is 14 residues. The germline CDR1 and CDR2 sequences are SGHKS and YYEKEE (reference sequence). The V and J ends lost 0 bases and 5 bases, in that order; junction bases with no gene match: 2.

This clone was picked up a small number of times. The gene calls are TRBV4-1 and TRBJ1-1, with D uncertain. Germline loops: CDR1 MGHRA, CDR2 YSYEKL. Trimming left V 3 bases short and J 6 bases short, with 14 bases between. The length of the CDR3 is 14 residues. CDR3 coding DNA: TGCGCCAGCAGCCAGGGAGGGTCGCGTGCTGAAGCTTTCTTT. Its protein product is CASSQGGSRAEAFF.

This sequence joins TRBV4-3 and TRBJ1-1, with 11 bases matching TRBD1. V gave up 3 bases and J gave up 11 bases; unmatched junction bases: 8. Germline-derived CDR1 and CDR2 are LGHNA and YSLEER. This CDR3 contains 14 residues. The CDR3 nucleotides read TGCGCCAGCAGCCAGGGAGGACAGGGGGCGCGGGCTTTCTTT. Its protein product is CASSQGGQGARAFF.

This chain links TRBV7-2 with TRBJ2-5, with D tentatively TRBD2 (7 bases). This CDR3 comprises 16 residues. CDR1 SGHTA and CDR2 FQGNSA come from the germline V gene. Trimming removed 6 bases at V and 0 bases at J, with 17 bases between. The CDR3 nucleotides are TGTGCCAGCAGATTGGAGGGAGGGGGGGACCAAGAGACCCAGTACTTC. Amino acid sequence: CASRLEGGGDQETQYF.

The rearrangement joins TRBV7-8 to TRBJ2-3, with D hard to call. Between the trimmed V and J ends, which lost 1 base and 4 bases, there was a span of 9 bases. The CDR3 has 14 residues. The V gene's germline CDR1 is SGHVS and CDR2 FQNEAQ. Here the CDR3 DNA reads TGTGCCAGCAGCTTAGTCTCGAGGTCAGATACGCAGTATTTT. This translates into CASSLVSRSDTQYF.

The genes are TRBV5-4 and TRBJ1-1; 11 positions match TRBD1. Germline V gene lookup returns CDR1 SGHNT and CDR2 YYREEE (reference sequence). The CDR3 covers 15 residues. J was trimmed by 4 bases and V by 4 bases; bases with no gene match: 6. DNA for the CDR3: TGTGCCAGCAGCACGCCGGGACAGGGGGGCACTGAAGCTTTCTTT. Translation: CASSTPGQGGTEAFF.

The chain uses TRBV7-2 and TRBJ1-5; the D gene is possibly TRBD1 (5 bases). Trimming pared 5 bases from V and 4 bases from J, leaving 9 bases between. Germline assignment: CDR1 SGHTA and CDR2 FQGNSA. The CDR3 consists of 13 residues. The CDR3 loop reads CASSPGQNQPQHF. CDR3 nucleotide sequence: TGTGCCAGCAGCCCGGGGCAAAATCAGCCCCAGCATTTT.

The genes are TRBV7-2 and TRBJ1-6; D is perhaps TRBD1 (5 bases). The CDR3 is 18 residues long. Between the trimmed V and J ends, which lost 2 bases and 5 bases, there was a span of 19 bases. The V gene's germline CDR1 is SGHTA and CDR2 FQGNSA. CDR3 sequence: CASSLTPPGNLNNSPLHF. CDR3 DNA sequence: TGTGCCAGCAGCTTAACGCCACCAGGGAACCTTAATAATTCACCCCTCCACTTT.

The chain's CDR3 is CASSPPGQGSETQYF. The CDR3 region has the DNA TGTGCCAGCAGCCCGCCCGGACAGGGATCGGAGACCCAGTACTTC. The V call is TRBV28, the J call TRBJ2-5; 8 nucleotides match TRBD1. CDR1 is MDHEN, CDR2 SYDVKM, per germline. V lost 6 bases and J lost 5; bases outside the gene matches: 11. This CDR3 spans 15 amino acids.

CDR3 coding DNA: TGTGCCAGCAGCTATGTAGGGGCCAGAGAGACCCAGTACTTC. As protein: CASSYVGARETQYF. The chain recombines TRBV27 with TRBJ2-5; a possible D gene is TRBD1 (5 bases). Germline V gives CDR1 MNHEY, CDR2 SMNVEV (reference sequence). This CDR3 region has 14 residues. Trimming removed 6 bases from V and 4 bases from J, with 15 bases in between.

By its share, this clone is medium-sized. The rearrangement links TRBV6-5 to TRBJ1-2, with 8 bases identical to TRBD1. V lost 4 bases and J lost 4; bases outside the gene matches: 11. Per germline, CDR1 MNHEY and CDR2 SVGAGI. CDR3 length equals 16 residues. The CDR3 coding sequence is TGTGCCAGCAGTTTAAAGGCGACAGGGGCTAGCTATGGCTACACCTTC. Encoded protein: CASSLKATGASYGYTF.

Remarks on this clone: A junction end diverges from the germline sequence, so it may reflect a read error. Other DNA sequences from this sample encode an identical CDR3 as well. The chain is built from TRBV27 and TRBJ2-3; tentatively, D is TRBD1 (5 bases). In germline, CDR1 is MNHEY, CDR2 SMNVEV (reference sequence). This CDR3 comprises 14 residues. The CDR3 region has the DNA TGCGCCAGCAGTTTATGGGGCGGAAGAGATACGCAGTATTTT. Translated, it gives CASSLWGGRDTQYF.

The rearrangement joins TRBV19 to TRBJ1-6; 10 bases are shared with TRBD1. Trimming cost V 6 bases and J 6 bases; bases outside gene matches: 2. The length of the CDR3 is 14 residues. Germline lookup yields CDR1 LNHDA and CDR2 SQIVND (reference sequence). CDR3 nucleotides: TGTGCCAGTAGCCGGGACAGGGGTAATTCACCCCTCCACTTT. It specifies CASSRDRGNSPLHF.